These T cell receptor beta chains were read from a single sample in a study of T-cell reconstitution after alpha-beta-depleted transplantation in children. TCRdb ran MiXCR on the PCR reads and lists one entry per CDR3 protein. The table has around 300,000 distinct CDR3 sequences, roughly 7.8% seen once; the top ten hold approximately 8.2%. Specimen: peripheral blood, collected 360 days after TCRalphabeta/CD19-depleted stem cell transplant. Receptors were obtained from a female patient between 2 and 15 years old who had a stem cell transplant for Fanconi anemia, so the T cells may come from the graft donor. Each CDR3 is given with its conserved first and last residue. The D gene is left open where the match is weak. Clone size is not always given. Where it is, it says once, few, many or a class for expanded clones.

TRBV7-9	TRBJ1-6	TRBD1	many	TGTGCCAGCAGCTTCGGACAGGGCCTGAATTCACCCCTCCACTTT	CASSFGQGLNSPLHF
TRBV5-1	TRBJ1-6	NA	many	TGCGCCAGCAGAACGACAGAGGACCCGTATGGACCCCTCCACTTT	CASRTTEDPYGPLHF
TRBV19	TRBJ1-2	NA	NA	TGTGCCAGTAGTATAAGACAGGATTATAACTATGGCTACACCTTC	CASSIRQDYNYGYTF
TRBV9	TRBJ2-1	TRBD2	many	TGTGCCAGCAGCGGGACTAGTTTGGGGGGAAGCTCCTACAATGAGCAGTTCTTC	CASSGTSLGGSSYNEQFF
TRBV7-9	TRBJ2-3	NA	NA	TGTGCCAGCAGCTTAAGGCAGGGTGGCACAGATACGCAGTATTTT	CASSLRQGGTDTQYF
TRBV7-9	TRBJ1-6	TRBD1	NA	TGTGCCAGCAGCGATGGACAGGGCAATTCACCCCTCCACTTT	CASSDGQGNSPLHF
TRBV3-1	TRBJ2-7	NA	few	TGTGCCAGCAGCCAAGGCGCCCACCCCTACGAGCAGTACTTC	CASSQGAHPYEQYF
TRBV4-3	TRBJ1-2	NA	many	TGCGCCAGCAGCCAAGATAGGGAAATTGCCAATGGCTACACCTTC	CASSQDREIANGYTF
TRBV10-2	TRBJ1-6	TRBD1	many	TGCGCCAGCAGTGAGCAGGGGGCGGTTTCACCCCTCCACTTT	CASSEQGAVSPLHF
TRBV20-1	TRBJ2-1	NA	many	TGCAGTGTATACCGGGACGGTACTTACAATGAGCAGTTCTTC	CSVYRDGTYNEQFF
TRBV11-2	TRBJ1-6	NA	few	TGTGCCAGCAGCCTATTCAGCTCCTATAATTCACCCCTCCACTTT	CASSLFSSYNSPLHF
TRBV27	TRBJ1-6	NA	many	TGTGCCAGCAGTTGGGGATCGAGGGGCACCTATAATTCACCCCTCCACTTT	CASSWGSRGTYNSPLHF
TRBV18	TRBJ2-7	TRBD2	NA	TGTGCCAGCTCACGTAGACTAGCGGGAGACTTGGGATACGAGCAGTACTTC	CASSRRLAGDLGYEQYF